This T cell receptor beta chain was found in a study of blood T cell repertoires in COVID-19. Clones were read by immunoSEQ multiplex PCR, and TCRdb kept only the in-frame ones, dropping some. The repertoire holds about 100,000 clones, with 85% to 95% as singletons. CDR3 length equals 13 residues. Trimming removed 6 bases at V and 0 bases at J, with 8 bases between. Germline CDR1 and CDR2: SNHLY and FYNNEI. The sequencing sample was made of peripheral blood. The receptor was derived from a man aged 45 to 65 with active COVID-19. The V call is TRBV2, the J call TRBJ1-1; D gene ambiguous. CDR3 nucleotide sequence: TGTGCCAGCAGCCTTTATATGAACACTGAAGCTTTCTTT. This gives the protein CASSLYMNTEAFF.